The 8 T cell receptor beta chains in this list originate from one sample, sequenced in a study of blood T cell repertoires in COVID-19. Sequencing was performed with immunoSEQ multiplex PCR; in TCRdb, only in-frame clones are kept and a portion is missing. The table records about 410,000 clones, about nine tenths of them present only once. Sequenced material: peripheral blood. These TCRs come from a woman aged 25 to 39 with active or convalescent COVID-19.

This clone was picked up a small number of times. The rearrangement links TRBV5-1 to TRBJ1-3; no firm D call. CDR3 length: 16 residues. Trimming left V 0 bases short and J 0 bases short, with 10 bases between. The germline gives CDR1 SGHRS, CDR2 YFSETQ. CDR3 region: CASSLGGIDSGNTIYF. CDR3 DNA sequence: TGCGCCAGCAGCTTGGGAGGGATCGACTCTGGAAACACCATATATTTT.

This clone was picked up a small number of times. The CDR3 loop reads CASSSGTRGNQPQHF. The CDR3 DNA is TGTGCCAGCAGTTCCGGGACCCGGGGGAATCAGCCCCAGCATTTT. The chain employs TRBV27 and TRBJ1-5; perhaps TRBD1 as D (5 bases). The CDR3 extends over 15 amino acids. The germline gives CDR1 MNHEY, CDR2 SMNVEV (reference sequence). The V and J ends lost 4 bases and 4 bases respectively, with 14 bases between them.

CDR3 sequence: CASSSGGSDEQFF. CDR3 nucleotide sequence: TGTGCCAGCAGTTCGGGGGGCTCGGATGAGCAGTTCTTC. V is TRBV27 and J is TRBJ2-1, with TRBD2 as a possible D gene (7 bases). This CDR3 region has 13 residues. Trimming shortened V by 4 bases and J by 8 bases, and 12 bases separated the two germline ends. Looked up from germline, CDR1 is MNHEY and CDR2 is SMNVEV (reference sequence).

This clone is a singleton in its sample. The rearrangement links TRBV5-6 to TRBJ2-7; the D gene is possibly TRBD1 (6 bases). Trimming removed 0 bases at V and 4 bases at J, with 14 bases between. CDR1 SGHDT and CDR2 YYEEEE come from the germline V gene. The CDR3 contains 15 residues. The CDR3 region is CASSLGQGNYYEQYF. CDR3 nucleotides: TGTGCCAGCAGCTTGGGGCAGGGGAATTATTACGAGCAGTACTTC.

This clone was counted only a few times. V is TRBV4-1 and J is TRBJ2-2, with 10 positions matching TRBD2. Germline CDR1 is MGHRA and CDR2 is YSYEKL. J was trimmed by 5 bases and V by 0 bases; bases with no gene match: 9. This CDR3 contains 18 residues. The CDR3 DNA is TGCGCCAGCAGCCAAGAACTAGCGGGAATAATAAAAACCGGGGAGCTGTTTTTT. As protein: CASSQELAGIIKTGELFF.

This clone was picked up a small number of times. The V call is TRBV18, the J call TRBJ1-5, with D unresolved. Germline CDR1 is KGHSH and CDR2 is LQKENI. This CDR3 has 16 amino acids. V lost 0 bases and J lost 2, with 11 bases in between. CDR3 region: CASSPPAFTGNQPQHF. The CDR3 DNA reads as TGTGCCAGCTCACCACCGGCTTTCACAGGCAATCAGCCCCAGCATTTT.

This chain joins TRBV18 and TRBJ2-3; 7 bases line up with TRBD1. The CDR3 covers 19 residues. Germline V CDR1 and CDR2: KGHSH, LQKENI. Germline trimming cut 3 bases from V and 2 bases from J; bases unmatched to any gene: 17. In DNA, the CDR3 is TGTGCCAGCTCACCGGTTGATACAGGGGATTATCGAAACACAGATACGCAGTATTTT. Residues: CASSPVDTGDYRNTDTQYF.

The V call is TRBV19, the J call TRBJ1-1, with D unclear. Germline V gene lookup returns CDR1 LNHDA and CDR2 SQIVND (reference sequence). V gave up 1 base and J gave up 5 bases, with 14 bases separating them. The CDR3 extends over 15 amino acids. CDR3 nucleotide sequence: TGTGCCAGTAGTATAGCTCTTGGAGGGTCAACTGAAGCTTTCTTT. It codes for CASSIALGGSTEAFF.